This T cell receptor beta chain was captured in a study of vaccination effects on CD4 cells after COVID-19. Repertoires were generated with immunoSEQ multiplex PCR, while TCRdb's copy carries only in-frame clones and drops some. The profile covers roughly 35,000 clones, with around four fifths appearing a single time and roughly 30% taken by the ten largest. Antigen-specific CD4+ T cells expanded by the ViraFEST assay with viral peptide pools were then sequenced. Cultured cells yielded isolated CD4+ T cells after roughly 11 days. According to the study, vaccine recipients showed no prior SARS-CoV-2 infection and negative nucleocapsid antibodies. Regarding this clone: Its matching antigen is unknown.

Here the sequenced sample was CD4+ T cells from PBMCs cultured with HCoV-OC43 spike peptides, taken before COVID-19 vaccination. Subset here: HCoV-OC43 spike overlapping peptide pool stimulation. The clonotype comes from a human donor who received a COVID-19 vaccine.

CDR3 coding DNA: TGTGCCACCAGACGTAATAAGGGAGATACGCAGTATTTT. It yields the protein CATRRNKGDTQYF. V and J are TRBV15 and TRBJ2-3; D call uncertain. The CDR3 contains 13 residues. Germline loops: CDR1 LNHNV, CDR2 YYDKDF (reference sequence). V gave up 6 bases and J gave up 5 bases, with 12 bases separating them.